This TCR beta chain was identified during a study of T cell repertoires in cytomegalovirus infection (dated by TCRdb to about 2019). Background for the entire study: Recently identified HLA-C-restricted CMV epitopes, whose presentation resists viral immunomodulation, were targeted by peptide stimulations together with well-studied HLA-B-restricted epitopes. Because public TCR beta signatures pointed to carriage of CMV infection together with the matching HLA type, the HLA type of each donor mattered for the analysis. Paper-wide results and their limitations: Carriers of CMV infection plus the relevant HLA type were discriminated by the cumulative frequency of public TCR beta family members in the study cohort and in an independent roughly 400-donor cohort. The ex vivo response was dominated by HLA-C-restricted CMV-specific TCR beta clonotypes, which also provided the single most frequent clonotype in two of eight donors.

These reads were obtained on an Illumina HiSeq 1500. The public reads were quality trimmed at Q25 with fastp and then assembled into clones with MiXCR by TCRdb, keeping productive beta chains. Under each unique CDR3 protein, matching rows form one entry showing the most common genes and DNA. The sample table records tens of thousands of distinct CDR3 sequences; 20% of these occur just once. The ten largest clones take up roughly 78% of the sample. As for this clonotype: Its antigen target is currently unknown. Base qualities are not at hand, and no much larger clone is one base apart.

The intended sense of this specimen's treatment or condition label: in vitro stimulation with specific CMV peptide epitopes to enrich CMV-specific T cells. This clonotype originated in a human donor in good health (CMV status not recorded). Some clones in this sample may be carry-over from other donors' samples. The specimen was CD8+ T cells from cultured PBMCs, collected from culture after CMV antigen stimulation.

For the CDR3, the sequence is CASHNGKETQYF. The DNA reads TGTGCCAGCCACAATGGCAAAGAGACCCAGTACTTC. This receptor chain uses TRBV6-2 or TRBV6-3 and TRBJ2-5, with the D gene call left open. From its cysteine to its phenylalanine, the CDR3 spans 12 amino acids. The CDR3 DNA has 36 bases and is translated from base 1. V is pared back by 8 bases and J by 3 bases, with 10 bases lying between the germline termini. As encoded in the germline V gene, CDR1 is MNHEY while CDR2 is SVGEGT.